This T cell receptor (beta chain) came from a study of cytomegalovirus exposure and HLA in healthy donors. General observations from the study: Cytomegalovirus association was listed for 164 TCR beta chains. The likely explanation for a cluster of highly shared sequence variants was sequencing artifact. Specificity for CMV antigens was confirmed in vitro for three of the CMV-associated chains.

The PCR was carried out with 60 Vbeta primers and 13 Jbeta primers. Generated by immunoSEQ multiplex PCR, the TCRdb table keeps only in-frame clones and is missing some. The sample records about 90,000 clones, roughly 84% being singletons. Germline V gene sequence: CDR1 SGHDT, CDR2 YYEEEE. V was clipped by 2 bases and J by 0 bases; unmatched bases: 7. CDR3 size: 17 residues. Points on this clone: What it binds is unknown.

Donors likely had unrecorded immune exposures despite being nominally healthy when sampled. Sequencing was carried out using PBMCs. The rearrangement joins TRBV5-6 to TRBJ1-2; 10 bases are a match to TRBD1. The receptor was derived from a man aged 18 to 29 in good health and CMV-seronegative. The CDR3 loop reads CASSFGTGVGANYGYTF. CDR3 in DNA: TGTGCCAGCAGCTTCGGGACAGGGGTTGGAGCTAACTATGGCTACACCTTC. Full variable domain (remainder filled in from reference TRBV5-6 and TRBJ1-2): DAGVTQSPTHLIKTRGQQVTLRCSPKSGHDTVSWYQQALGQGPQFIFQYYEEEERQRGNFPDRFSGHQFPNYSSELNVNALLLGDSALYLCASSFGTGVGANYGYTFGSGTRLTVV.